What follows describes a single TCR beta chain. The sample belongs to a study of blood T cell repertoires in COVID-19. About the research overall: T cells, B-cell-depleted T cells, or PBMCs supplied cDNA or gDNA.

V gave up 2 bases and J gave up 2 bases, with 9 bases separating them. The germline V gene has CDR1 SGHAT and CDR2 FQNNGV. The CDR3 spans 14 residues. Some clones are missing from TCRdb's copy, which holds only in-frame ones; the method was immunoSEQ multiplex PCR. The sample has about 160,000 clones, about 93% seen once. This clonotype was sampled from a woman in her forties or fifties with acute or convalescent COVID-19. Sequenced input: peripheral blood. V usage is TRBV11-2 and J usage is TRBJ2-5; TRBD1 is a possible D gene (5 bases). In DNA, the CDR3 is TGTGCCAGCAGCTTAAACAGGCTTCAAGAGACCCAGTACTTC. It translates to CASSLNRLQETQYF.